What follows are 14 T cell receptor beta chains derived from one specimen sequenced in a study of cytomegalovirus exposure and HLA in healthy donors. Primers: 60 Vbeta forward and 13 Jbeta reverse. The table came from immunoSEQ multiplex PCR; TCRdb's copy has only in-frame clones and leaves some out. The table lists approximately 120,000 clones, with 2.2% in the top ten. Sequences were obtained from PBMCs. These receptors came from a man aged 40-49 years in good health and CMV-seronegative.

The V gene is TRBV5-1, the J gene TRBJ1-6; tentatively, D is TRBD1 (6 bases). Trimming cost V 0 bases and J 4 bases, with 11 bases left between them. The CDR3 covers 16 residues. Germline V CDR1 and CDR2: SGHRS, YFSETQ. The CDR3, as DNA: TGCGCCAGCAGCTTGGTGACAGGACAGTATAATTCACCCCTCCACTTT. As protein: CASSLVTGQYNSPLHF. The full variable domain, its missing parts supplied by reference TRBV5-1 and TRBJ1-6, is KAGVTQTPRYLIKTRGQQVTLSCSPISGHRSVSWYQQTPGQGLQFLFEYFSETQRNKGNFPGRFSGRQFSNSRSEMNVSTLELGDSALYLCASSLVTGQYNSPLHFGNGTRLTVT.

The V gene is TRBV11-3, the J gene TRBJ2-5, with unresolved D. CDR3 length equals 13 residues. Germline CDR1 and CDR2: SGHNT and YENEEA. Trimming stripped 5 bases from V and 5 bases from J, with 12 bases between. Here the CDR3 reads CASSVYSRETQYF. CDR3 DNA sequence: TGTGCCAGCAGCGTGTACAGCAGGGAGACCCAGTACTTC.

V usage is TRBV5-1 and J usage is TRBJ2-7, with 8 bases matching TRBD1. This CDR3 contains 15 residues. The V gene's germline CDR1 is SGHRS and CDR2 YFSETQ. The J segment lost 5 bases and the V segment lost 1 base, leaving 8 bases of the junction unmatched. The CDR3 coding sequence is TGCGCCAGCAGCTTGAGTTTCCAGGGGGCTAACGAGCAGTACTTC. It is translated as CASSLSFQGANEQYF.

The chain is built from TRBV7-9 and TRBJ2-5; D may be TRBD1 (5 bases). The J call may be faulty, since TRBJ2-7 better matches the DNA end. This CDR3 contains 17 residues. CDR1 is SEHNR and CDR2 is FQNEAQ in the germline V gene (reference sequence). The CDR3 DNA reads as TGTGCCAGCAGCTTAGTCCCTGGTACAGGAAGCTCCTACGAGCAGTACTTC. As protein: CASSLVPGTGSSYEQYF.

V gene TRBV15 combines with J gene TRBJ2-1; a weak D match, TRBD2 (6 bases). This CDR3 spans 15 amino acids. V was cut by 1 base and J by 9 bases, with 16 bases left in between. The germline V gene encodes CDR1 LNHNV and CDR2 YYDKDF (reference sequence). As DNA, the CDR3 is TGTGCCACCAGCAGAGGACGGGAGAGGTACCTTGAGCAGTTCTTC. Translating gives CATSRGRERYLEQFF. Supplemented by reference TRBV15 and TRBJ2-1, the full variable domain reads DAMVIQNPRYQVTQFGKPVTLSCSQTLNHNVMYWYQQKSSQAPKLLFHYYDKDFNNEADTPDNFQSRRPNTSFCFLDIRSPGLGDTAMYLCATSRGRERYLEQFFGPGTRLTVL.

V gene TRBV19 combines with J gene TRBJ2-7, with 9 positions matching TRBD1. Trimming removed 5 bases from V and 3 bases from J; junction bases left unmatched: 5. Germline V gives CDR1 LNHDA, CDR2 SQIVND (reference sequence). This CDR3 contains 14 residues. CDR3 coding DNA: TGTGCCAGTAGTTGGACAGGGGAATTCTACGAGCAGTACTTC. Its protein is CASSWTGEFYEQYF. The full variable domain, with the rest looked up from reference TRBV19 and TRBJ2-7, is DGGITQSPKYLFRKEGQNVTLSCEQNLNHDAMYWYRQDPGQGLRLIYYSQIVNDFQKGDIAEGYSVSREKKESFPLTVTSAQKNPTAFYLCASSWTGEFYEQYFGPGTRLTVT.

The J gene is TRBJ1-2, the V gene TRBV11-3; D might be TRBD1 (5 bases). V dropped 3 bases and J dropped 6 bases, with 11 bases sitting between them. The germline CDR1 and CDR2 sequences are SGHNT and YENEEA. CDR3 length: 13 amino acids. CDR3 bases: TGTGCCAGCAGCTTGAGGGGAGGGGATGGCTACACCTTC. Amino acid sequence: CASSLRGGDGYTF.

The chain recombines TRBV5-1 with TRBJ2-5; tentative D call: TRBD1 (6 bases). The end of the DNA aligns better with TRBJ2-7, so the J call may be wrong. This CDR3 spans 15 amino acids. CDR1 and CDR2 from the germline V gene are SGHRS and YFSETQ. CDR3 protein: CASAITQGPTYEQYF. Here the CDR3 DNA reads TGCGCCTCAGCGATTACCCAGGGGCCCACCTACGAGCAGTACTTC.

The chain couples TRBV27 to TRBJ2-2, with D hard to call. CDR3 length: 14 residues. V gave up 2 bases and J gave up 5 bases, with 9 bases separating them. Germline lookup yields CDR1 MNHEY and CDR2 SMNVEV (reference sequence). This chain's CDR3 is CASSLQASTGELFF. Written as DNA, the CDR3 is TGTGCCAGCAGTTTACAGGCCTCTACCGGGGAGCTGTTTTTT.

CDR3 residues: CASSSGSSGSYEQYF. The CDR3, as DNA: TGTGCCAGCAGTAGTGGGTCTAGCGGGAGCTACGAGCAGTACTTC. The J gene is TRBJ2-7, the V gene TRBV28; 10 bases map to TRBD2. This CDR3 has 15 residues. CDR1 MDHEN and CDR2 SYDVKM come from the germline V gene. V was pared by 5 bases and J by 3 bases, with 7 bases of the junction left unmatched.

The chain employs TRBV10-3 and TRBJ2-5; 7 nucleotides match TRBD1. J lost 4 bases, V lost 0 bases, and 11 bases had no gene match. Looked up from germline, CDR1 is ENHRY and CDR2 is SYGVKD. The CDR3 is made up of 17 amino acids. CDR3 bases: TGTGCCATCAGTGAGTCGAACTTCGGACAGGTGGCAGAGACCCAGTACTTC. Protein sequence: CAISESNFGQVAETQYF.

CDR3 region: CASSKMGASGSLKTQYF. CDR3 coding DNA: TGTGCCAGCAGTAAGATGGGGGCTAGCGGGAGCCTGAAGACCCAGTACTTC. This sequence joins TRBV11-2 and TRBJ2-5; 10 bases are shared with TRBD2. In germline, CDR1 is SGHAT, CDR2 FQNNGV. There are 17 residues in the CDR3. Unmatched junction bases numbered 16, after V lost 6 bases and J lost 6 bases. The variable domain in full, with the rest retrieved from reference TRBV11-2 and TRBJ2-5, is EAGVAQSPRYKIIEKRQSVAFWCNPISGHATLYWYQQILGQGPKLLIQFQNNGVVDDSQLPKDRFSAERLKGVDSTLKIQPAKLEDSAVYLCASSKMGASGSLKTQYFGPGTRLLVL.

The V and J genes are TRBV2 and TRBJ1-1; perhaps TRBD1 as D (6 bases). CDR1 and CDR2 from the germline V gene are SNHLY and FYNNEI. The CDR3 has 13 amino acids. V lost 7 bases and J lost 1, with 10 bases in between. CDR3 nucleotides: TGTGCCAGCACAAACAGGGCGAACACTGAAGCTTTCTTT. Translation: CASTNRANTEAFF.

The genes are TRBV27 and TRBJ1-1; D is unclear. From germline, CDR1 is MNHEY and CDR2 SMNVEV (reference sequence). Trimming stripped 6 bases from V and 5 bases from J, with 13 bases between. The CDR3 sequence is 13 residues long. The CDR3 is CASRAFGGTEAFF. In nucleotides, the CDR3 is TGTGCCAGCAGGGCTTTCGGCGGGACTGAAGCTTTCTTT.